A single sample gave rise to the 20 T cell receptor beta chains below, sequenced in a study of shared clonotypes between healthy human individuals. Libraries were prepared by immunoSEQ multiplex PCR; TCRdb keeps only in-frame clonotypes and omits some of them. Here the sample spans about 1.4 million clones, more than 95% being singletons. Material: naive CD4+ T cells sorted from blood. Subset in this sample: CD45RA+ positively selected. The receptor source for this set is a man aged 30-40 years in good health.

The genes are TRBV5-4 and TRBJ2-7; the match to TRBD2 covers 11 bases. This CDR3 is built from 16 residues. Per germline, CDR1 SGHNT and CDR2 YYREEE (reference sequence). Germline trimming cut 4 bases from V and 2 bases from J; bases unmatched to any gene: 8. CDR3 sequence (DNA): TGTGCCAGCAGCGGAGAACTAGCGGGAGTTGCCTACGAGCAGTACTTC. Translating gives CASSGELAGVAYEQYF.

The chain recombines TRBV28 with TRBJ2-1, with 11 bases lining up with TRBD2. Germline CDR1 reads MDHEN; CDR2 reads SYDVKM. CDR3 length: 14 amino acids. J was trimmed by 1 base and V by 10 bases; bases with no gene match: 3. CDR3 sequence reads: CATIAGGSYNEQFF. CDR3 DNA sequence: TGTGCCACCATAGCGGGAGGGTCCTACAATGAGCAGTTCTTC. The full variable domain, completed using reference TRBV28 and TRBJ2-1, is DVKVTQSSRYLVKRTGEKVFLECVQDMDHENMFWYRQDPGLGLRLIYFSYDVKMKEKGDIPEGYSVSREKKERFSLILESASTNQTSMYLCATIAGGSYNEQFFGPGTRLTVL.

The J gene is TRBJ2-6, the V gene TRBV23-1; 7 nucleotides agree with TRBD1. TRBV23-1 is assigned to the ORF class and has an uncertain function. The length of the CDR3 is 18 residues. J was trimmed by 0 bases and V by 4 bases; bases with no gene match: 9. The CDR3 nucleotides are TGCGCCAGCAGTCGGCCAGGACAGGAAGCCTCTGGGGCCAACGTCCTGACTTTC. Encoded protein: CASSRPGQEASGANVLTF.

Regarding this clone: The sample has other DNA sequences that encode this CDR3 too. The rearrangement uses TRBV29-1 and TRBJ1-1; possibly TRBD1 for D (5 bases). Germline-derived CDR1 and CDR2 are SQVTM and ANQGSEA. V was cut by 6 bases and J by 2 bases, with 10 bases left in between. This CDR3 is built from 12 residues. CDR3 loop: CSVGTGNTEAFF. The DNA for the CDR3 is TGCAGCGTCGGGACGGGAAACACTGAAGCTTTCTTT. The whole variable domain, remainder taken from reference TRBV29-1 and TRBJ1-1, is SAVISQKPSRDICQRGTSLTIQCQVDSQVTMMFWYRQQPGQSLTLIATANQGSEATYESGFVIDKFPISRPNLTFSTLTVSNMSPEDSSIYLCSVGTGNTEAFFGQGTRLTVV.

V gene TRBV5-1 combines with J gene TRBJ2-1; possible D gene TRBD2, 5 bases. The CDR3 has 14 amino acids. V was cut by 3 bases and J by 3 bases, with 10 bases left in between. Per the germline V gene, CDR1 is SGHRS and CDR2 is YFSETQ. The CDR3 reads CASSWRVGYNEQFF. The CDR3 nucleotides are TGCGCCAGCAGCTGGCGGGTGGGCTACAATGAGCAGTTCTTC.

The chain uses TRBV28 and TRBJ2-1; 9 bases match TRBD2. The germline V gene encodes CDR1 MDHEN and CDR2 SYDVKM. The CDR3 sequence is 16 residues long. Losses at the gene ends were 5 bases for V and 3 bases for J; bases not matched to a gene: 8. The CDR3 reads CASSPSGRPLYNEQFF. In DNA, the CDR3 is TGTGCCAGCAGTCCGAGCGGGAGGCCTCTCTACAATGAGCAGTTCTTC. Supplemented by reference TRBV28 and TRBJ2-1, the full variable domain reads DVKVTQSSRYLVKRTGEKVFLECVQDMDHENMFWYRQDPGLGLRLIYFSYDVKMKEKGDIPEGYSVSREKKERFSLILESASTNQTSMYLCASSPSGRPLYNEQFFGPGTRLTVL.

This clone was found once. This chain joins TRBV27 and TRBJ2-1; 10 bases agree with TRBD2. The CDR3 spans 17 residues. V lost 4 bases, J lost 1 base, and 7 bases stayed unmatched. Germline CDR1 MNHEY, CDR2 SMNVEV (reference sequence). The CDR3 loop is CASSYLAGVGSYNEQFF. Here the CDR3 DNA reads TGTGCCAGCAGTTACCTAGCGGGAGTTGGTTCCTACAATGAGCAGTTCTTC.

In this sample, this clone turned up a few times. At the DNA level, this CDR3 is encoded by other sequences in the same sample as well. CDR3 DNA sequence: TGTGCCAGTAGTATGGGCAGCAATCAGCCCCAGCATTTT. It specifies CASSMGSNQPQHF. The V call is TRBV19, the J call TRBJ1-5, with D unresolved. The germline V gene encodes CDR1 LNHDA and CDR2 SQIVND (reference sequence). This CDR3 spans 13 amino acids. V was cut by 3 bases and J by 1 base, with 4 bases left in between.

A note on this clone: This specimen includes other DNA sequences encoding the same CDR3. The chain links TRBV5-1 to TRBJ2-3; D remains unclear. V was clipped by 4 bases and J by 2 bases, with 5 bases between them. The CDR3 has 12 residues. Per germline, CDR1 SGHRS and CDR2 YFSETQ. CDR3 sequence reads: CASSEPTDTQYF. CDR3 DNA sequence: TGCGCCAGCAGCGAACCCACAGATACGCAGTATTTT.

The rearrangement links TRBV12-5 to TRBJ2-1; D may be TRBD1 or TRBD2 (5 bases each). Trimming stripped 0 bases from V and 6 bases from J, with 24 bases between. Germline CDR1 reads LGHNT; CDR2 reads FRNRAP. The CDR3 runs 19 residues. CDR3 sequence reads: CASGLVSRPGTSLSNEQFF. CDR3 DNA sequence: TGTGCTAGTGGTTTGGTGTCTAGACCCGGGACCTCCCTAAGCAATGAGCAGTTCTTC.

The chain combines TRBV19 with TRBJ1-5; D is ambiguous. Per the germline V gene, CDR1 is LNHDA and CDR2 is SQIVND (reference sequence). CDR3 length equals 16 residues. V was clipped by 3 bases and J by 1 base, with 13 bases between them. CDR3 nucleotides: TGTGCCAGTAGTATGGAATTTCTTCGGAGCAATCAGCCCCAGCATTTT. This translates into CASSMEFLRSNQPQHF. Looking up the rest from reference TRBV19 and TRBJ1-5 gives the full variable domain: DGGITQSPKYLFRKEGQNVTLSCEQNLNHDAMYWYRQDPGQGLRLIYYSQIVNDFQKGDIAEGYSVSREKKESFPLTVTSAQKNPTAFYLCASSMEFLRSNQPQHFGDGTRLSIL.

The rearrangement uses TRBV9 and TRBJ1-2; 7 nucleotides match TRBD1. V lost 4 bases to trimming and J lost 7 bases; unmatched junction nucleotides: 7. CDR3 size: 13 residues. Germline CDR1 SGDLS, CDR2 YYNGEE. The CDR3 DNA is TGTGCCAGCAGCCCGGCGACAGGGCCTGGCTACACCTTC. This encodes CASSPATGPGYTF.

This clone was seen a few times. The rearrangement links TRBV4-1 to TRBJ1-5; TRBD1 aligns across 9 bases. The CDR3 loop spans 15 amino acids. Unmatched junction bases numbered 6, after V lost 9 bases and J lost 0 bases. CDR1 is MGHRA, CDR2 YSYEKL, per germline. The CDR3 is CASRQGEHSNQPQHF. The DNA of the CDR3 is TGCGCCAGTAGACAGGGGGAACATAGCAATCAGCCCCAGCATTTT.

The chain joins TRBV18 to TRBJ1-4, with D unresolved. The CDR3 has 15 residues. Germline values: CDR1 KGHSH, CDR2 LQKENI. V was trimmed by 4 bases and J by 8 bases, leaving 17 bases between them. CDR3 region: CASSLNSGLGEKLFF. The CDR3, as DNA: TGTGCCAGCTCACTGAACTCAGGTCTCGGAGAAAAACTGTTTTTT. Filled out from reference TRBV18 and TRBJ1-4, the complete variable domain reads NAGVMQNPRHLVRRRGQEARLRCSPMKGHSHVYWYRQLPEEGLKFMVYLQKENIIDESGMPKERFSAEFPKEGPSILRIQQVVRGDSAAYFCASSLNSGLGEKLFFGSGTQLSVL.

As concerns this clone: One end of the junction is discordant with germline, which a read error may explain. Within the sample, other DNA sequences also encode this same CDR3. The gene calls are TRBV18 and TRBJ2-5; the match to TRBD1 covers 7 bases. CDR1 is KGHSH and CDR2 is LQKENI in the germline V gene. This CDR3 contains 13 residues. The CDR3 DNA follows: TGTGCCAGCTCGCCACAGGGGCAAGAGACCCAGTACTTC. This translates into CASSPQGQETQYF.

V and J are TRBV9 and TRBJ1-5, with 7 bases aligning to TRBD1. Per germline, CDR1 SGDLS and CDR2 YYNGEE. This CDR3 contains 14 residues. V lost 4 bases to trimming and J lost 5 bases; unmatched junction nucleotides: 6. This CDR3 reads CASSSRQGDQPQHF. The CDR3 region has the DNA TGTGCCAGCAGCTCGCGACAGGGAGATCAGCCCCAGCATTTT.

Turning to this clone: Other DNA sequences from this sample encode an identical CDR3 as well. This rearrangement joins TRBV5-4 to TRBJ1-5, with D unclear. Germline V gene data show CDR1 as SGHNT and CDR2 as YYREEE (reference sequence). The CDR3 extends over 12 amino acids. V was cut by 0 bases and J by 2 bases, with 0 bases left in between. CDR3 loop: CASSLGNQPQHF. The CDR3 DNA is TGTGCCAGCAGCTTGGGCAATCAGCCCCAGCATTTT.

CDR3 DNA: TGCGCCAGCAGCCTCCGGGACAGGACCTACAATGAGCAGTTCTTC. Translating gives CASSLRDRTYNEQFF. The genes are TRBV5-1 and TRBJ2-1; 8 nucleotides agree with TRBD1. Germline CDR1 and CDR2: SGHRS and YFSETQ. CDR3 size: 15 residues. V lost 4 bases, J lost 2 bases, and 5 bases stayed unmatched.

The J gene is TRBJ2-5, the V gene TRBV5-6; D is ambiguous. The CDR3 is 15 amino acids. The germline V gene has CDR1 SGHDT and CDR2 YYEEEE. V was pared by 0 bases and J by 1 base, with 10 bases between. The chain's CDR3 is CASSLGAAIQETQYF. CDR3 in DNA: TGTGCCAGCAGCTTGGGGGCAGCCATCCAAGAGACCCAGTACTTC.

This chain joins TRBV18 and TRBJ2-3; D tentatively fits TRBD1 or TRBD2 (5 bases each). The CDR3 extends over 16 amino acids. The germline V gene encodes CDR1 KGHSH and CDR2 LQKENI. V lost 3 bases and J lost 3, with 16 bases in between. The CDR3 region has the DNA TGTGCCAGCTCACCCTTGACGAGAGGGGAAACAGATACGCAGTATTTT. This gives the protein CASSPLTRGETDTQYF.